This T cell receptor (beta chain) is drawn from a study of blood T cells in healthy people across ages. Study at large: Every two T cells gave about one barcoded beta molecule via template switching. Points from the study as a whole: The authors considered diversity estimates from one million T cells to be underestimates.

About this clonotype: Its target is not known.

The CDR3 sequence is 14 residues long. From germline, CDR1 is MNHEY and CDR2 SVGAGI. Trimming took off 1 base at V and 4 bases at J, with 8 bases between the two ends. Primers used in a second PCR of roughly 6 to 11 cycles were a sample-barcoded 5' primer and a J-beta primer mix. A single record per CDR3 protein comes from TCRdb applying MiXCR to the 5' RACE reads. Of 1.5 million to 2 million distinct CDR3 sequences listed, about 31% are singletons. The TCR was taken from a woman aged 30 to 39 in good health. This chain connects TRBV6-5 to TRBJ2-1; D is ambiguous. The sample comprised blood. The CDR3 region is CASSYYSGYNEQFF. Written as DNA, the CDR3 is TGTGCCAGCAGTTACTACTCGGGTTACAATGAGCAGTTCTTC.